This T cell receptor beta chain was profiled in a study of response to subunit inactivated influenza vaccine. General study results and limits: Few new T cells, the authors suggested, are recruited by each seasonal influenza vaccination.

A remark on this clonotype: The antigen is unknown. Mismatch with germline at one junction end may stem from a read error.

Using its own MiXCR run on the RT-PCR reads, TCRdb lists one record per CDR3 protein. The repertoire consists of roughly 700,000 distinct CDR3 sequences, with over 11% occurring once and the leading ten covering around 7.3%. Germline-derived CDR1 and CDR2 are SEHNR and FQNEAQ (reference sequence). This CDR3 comprises 12 residues. This chain links TRBV7-9 with TRBJ2-1; D is uncertain. The input for sequencing was PBMCs from blood, taken about 14 days before vaccination. This TCR was recovered from a man between 45 and 60 years old who received an inactivated influenza vaccine. The CDR3 coding sequence is TGTGCCAGCAGCCCTCCCTACTATGAGCAGTTCTTC. It codes for CASSPPYYEQFF.